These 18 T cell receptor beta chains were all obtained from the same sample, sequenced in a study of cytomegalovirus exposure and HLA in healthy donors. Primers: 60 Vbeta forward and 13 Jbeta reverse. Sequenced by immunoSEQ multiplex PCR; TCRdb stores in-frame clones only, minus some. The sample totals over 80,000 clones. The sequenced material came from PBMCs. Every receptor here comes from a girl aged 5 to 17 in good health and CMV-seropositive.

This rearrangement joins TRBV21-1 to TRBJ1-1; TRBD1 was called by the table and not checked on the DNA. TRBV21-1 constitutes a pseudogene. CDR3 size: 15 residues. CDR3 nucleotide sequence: TGTGCCAGCAGCTCCCCGGGACAGCGAAACACTGAAGCTTTCTTT. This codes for CASSSPGQRNTEAFF.

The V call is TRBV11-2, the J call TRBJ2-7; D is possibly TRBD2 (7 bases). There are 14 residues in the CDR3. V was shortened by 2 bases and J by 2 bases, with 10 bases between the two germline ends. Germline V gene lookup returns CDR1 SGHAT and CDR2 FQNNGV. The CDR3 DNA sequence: TGTGCCAGCAGCTTATGGGGGGGGCCCTACGAGCAGTACTTC. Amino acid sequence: CASSLWGGPYEQYF.

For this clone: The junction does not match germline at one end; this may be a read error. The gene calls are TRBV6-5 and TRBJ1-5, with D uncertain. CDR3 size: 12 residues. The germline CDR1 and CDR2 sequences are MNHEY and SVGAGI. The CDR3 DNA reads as TGTGCCAGCAGCTACTCGGCGAGGGCCCCGCATTTT. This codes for CASSYSARAPHF.

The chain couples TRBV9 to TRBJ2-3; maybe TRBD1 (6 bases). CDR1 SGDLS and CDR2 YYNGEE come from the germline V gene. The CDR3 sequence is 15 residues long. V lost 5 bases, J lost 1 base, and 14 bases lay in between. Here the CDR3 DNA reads TGTGCCAGCAGGGCCTCGGACAGTCGCACAGATACGCAGTATTTT. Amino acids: CASRASDSRTDTQYF.

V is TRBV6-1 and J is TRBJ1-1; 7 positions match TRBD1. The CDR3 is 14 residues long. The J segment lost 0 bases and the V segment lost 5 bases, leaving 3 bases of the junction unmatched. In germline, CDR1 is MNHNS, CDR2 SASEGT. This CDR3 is CASSRDRLNTEAFF. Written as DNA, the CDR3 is TGTGCCAGCAGTAGGGACAGATTGAACACTGAAGCTTTCTTT.

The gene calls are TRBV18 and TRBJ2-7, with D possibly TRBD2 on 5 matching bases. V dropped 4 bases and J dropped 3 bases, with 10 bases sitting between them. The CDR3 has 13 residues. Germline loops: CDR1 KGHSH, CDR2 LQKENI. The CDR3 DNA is TGTGCCAGCTCACAGGCGGGCAACTACGAGCAGTACTTC. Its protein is CASSQAGNYEQYF.

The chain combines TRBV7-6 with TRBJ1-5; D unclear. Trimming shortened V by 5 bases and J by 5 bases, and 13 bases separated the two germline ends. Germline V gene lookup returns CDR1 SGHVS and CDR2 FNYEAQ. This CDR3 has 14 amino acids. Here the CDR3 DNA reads TGTGCCAGCAGCCCCATTGGCGGGGATCAGCCCCAGCATTTT. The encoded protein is CASSPIGGDQPQHF.

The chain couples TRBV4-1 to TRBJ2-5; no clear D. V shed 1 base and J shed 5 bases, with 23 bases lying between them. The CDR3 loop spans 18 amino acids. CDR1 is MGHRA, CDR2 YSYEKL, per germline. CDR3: CASSQGFGTRVSEETQYF. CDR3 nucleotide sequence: TGCGCCAGCAGCCAAGGGTTTGGAACACGGGTCTCCGAGGAGACCCAGTACTTC.

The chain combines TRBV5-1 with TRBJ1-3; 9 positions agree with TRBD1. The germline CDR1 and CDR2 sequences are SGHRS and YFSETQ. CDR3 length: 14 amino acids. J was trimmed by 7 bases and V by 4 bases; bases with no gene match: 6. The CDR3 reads CASSADRGENTIYF. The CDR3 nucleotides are TGCGCCAGCAGCGCCGACAGGGGGGAGAACACCATATATTTT. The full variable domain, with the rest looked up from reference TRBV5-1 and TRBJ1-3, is KAGVTQTPRYLIKTRGQQVTLSCSPISGHRSVSWYQQTPGQGLQFLFEYFSETQRNKGNFPGRFSGRQFSNSRSEMNVSTLELGDSALYLCASSADRGENTIYFGEGSWLTVV.

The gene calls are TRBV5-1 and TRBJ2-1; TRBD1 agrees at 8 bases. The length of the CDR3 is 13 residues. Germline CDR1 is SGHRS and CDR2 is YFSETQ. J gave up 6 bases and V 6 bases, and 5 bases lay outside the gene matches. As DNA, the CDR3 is TGCGCCAGCAACGGGCAGGGGGCCAATGAGCAGTTCTTC. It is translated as CASNGQGANEQFF.

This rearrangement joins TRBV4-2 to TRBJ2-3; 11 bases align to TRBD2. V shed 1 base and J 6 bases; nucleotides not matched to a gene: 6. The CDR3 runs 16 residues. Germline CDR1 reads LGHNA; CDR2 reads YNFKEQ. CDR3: CASSQVTSGGYDTQYF. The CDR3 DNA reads TGTGCCAGCAGCCAAGTAACTAGCGGGGGTTACGATACGCAGTATTTT.

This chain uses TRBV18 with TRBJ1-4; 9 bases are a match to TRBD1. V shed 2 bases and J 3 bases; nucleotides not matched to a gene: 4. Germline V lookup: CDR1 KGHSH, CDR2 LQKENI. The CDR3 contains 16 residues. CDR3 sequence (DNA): TGTGCCAGCTCACCATACCGGGACAGGGCTAATGAAAAACTGTTTTTT. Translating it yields CASSPYRDRANEKLFF. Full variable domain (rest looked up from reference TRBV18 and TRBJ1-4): NAGVMQNPRHLVRRRGQEARLRCSPMKGHSHVYWYRQLPEEGLKFMVYLQKENIIDESGMPKERFSAEFPKEGPSILRIQQVVRGDSAAYFCASSPYRDRANEKLFFGSGTQLSVL.

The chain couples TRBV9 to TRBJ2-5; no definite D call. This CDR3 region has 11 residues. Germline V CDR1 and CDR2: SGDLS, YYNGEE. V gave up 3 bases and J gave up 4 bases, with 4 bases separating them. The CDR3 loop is CASSALETQYF. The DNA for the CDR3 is TGTGCCAGCAGCGCCTTAGAGACCCAGTACTTC.

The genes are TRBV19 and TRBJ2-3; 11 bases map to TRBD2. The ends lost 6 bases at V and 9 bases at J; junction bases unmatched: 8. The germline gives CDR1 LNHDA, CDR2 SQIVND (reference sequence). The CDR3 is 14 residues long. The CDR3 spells CASSTSGGTPTQYF. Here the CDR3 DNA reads TGTGCCAGTAGCACTAGCGGGGGTACTCCAACGCAGTATTTT.

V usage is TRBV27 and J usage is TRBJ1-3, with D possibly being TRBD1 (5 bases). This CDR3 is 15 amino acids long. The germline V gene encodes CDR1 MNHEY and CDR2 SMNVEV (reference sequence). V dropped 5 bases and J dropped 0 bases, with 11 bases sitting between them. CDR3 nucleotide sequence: TGTGCCAGCAGTCCCGCGGGGGTCTCTGGAAACACCATATATTTT. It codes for CASSPAGVSGNTIYF.

For the CDR3, the DNA is TGTGCCATCGGAGCCCCCAATCAGCCCCAGCATTTT. Translating it yields CAIGAPNQPQHF. The rearrangement joins TRBV10-3 to TRBJ1-5, with D unclear. The V end was cut by 8 bases, the J end by 3 bases, with 8 bases between. The CDR3 extends over 12 amino acids. Germline V CDR1 and CDR2: ENHRY, SYGVKD.

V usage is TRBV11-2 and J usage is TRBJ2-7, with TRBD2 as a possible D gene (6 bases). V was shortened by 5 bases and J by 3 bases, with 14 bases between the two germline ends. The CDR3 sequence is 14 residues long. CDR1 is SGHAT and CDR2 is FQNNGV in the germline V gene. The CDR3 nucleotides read TGTGCCAGCAGCAACCGGGACTCCCTCTACGAGCAGTACGTC. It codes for CASSNRDSLYEQYV.

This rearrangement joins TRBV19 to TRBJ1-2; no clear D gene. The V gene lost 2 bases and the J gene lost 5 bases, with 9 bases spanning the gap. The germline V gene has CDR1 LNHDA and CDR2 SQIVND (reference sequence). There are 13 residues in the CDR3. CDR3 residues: CASSIYADYGYTF. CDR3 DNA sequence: TGTGCCAGTAGTATATATGCGGATTATGGCTACACCTTC.